This entry lists 14 T cell receptor beta chains sequenced from one sample in a study of T cells in lung cancer brain metastases. Libraries were prepared by immunoSEQ multiplex PCR; TCRdb keeps only in-frame clonotypes and omits some of them. Among about 3,100 clones listed, around nine tenths were seen once. The sequencing input was tumor tissue from the primary lung tumor. These receptors were taken from a man in his sixties with non-small cell lung cancer.

J is TRBJ2-2 and V is TRBV19, with 8 bases lining up with TRBD1. The CDR3 has 14 residues. The junction had 5 bases not matched to a gene; V was cut back by 3 bases and J by 8 bases. CDR1 and CDR2 from the germline V gene are LNHDA and SQIVND (reference sequence). CDR3 sequence: CASSIQGATGELFF. The CDR3 coding sequence is TGTGCCAGTAGTATCCAGGGGGCTACGGGGGAGCTGTTTTTT.

In its sample, this clone was seen a few times. The chain links TRBV5-1 to TRBJ1-1; D may be TRBD1 (6 bases). This CDR3 comprises 16 residues. V dropped 5 bases and J dropped 0 bases, with 17 bases sitting between them. From germline, CDR1 is SGHRS and CDR2 YFSETQ. For the CDR3, the DNA is TGCGCCAGCAGTAGGGGCGGGGGCGCGGTGAACACTGAAGCTTTCTTT. This sequence encodes CASSRGGGAVNTEAFF.

The chain couples TRBV5-1 to TRBJ2-3, with D perhaps matching TRBD2 (6 bases). Between the trimmed V and J ends, which lost 4 bases and 0 bases, there was a span of 15 bases. This CDR3 comprises 16 residues. Looked up from germline, CDR1 is SGHRS and CDR2 is YFSETQ. This chain's CDR3 is CASSLGLRPSTDTQYF. CDR3 bases: TGCGCCAGCAGCCTGGGACTCCGTCCTAGCACAGATACGCAGTATTTT.

The genes are TRBV5-1 and TRBJ2-3, with a weak D call TRBD1 (5 bases). V gave up 4 bases and J gave up 0 bases, with 21 bases separating them. The CDR3 covers 18 residues. Germline lookup yields CDR1 SGHRS and CDR2 YFSETQ. This CDR3 reads CASSLSPARALSTDTQYF. CDR3 DNA sequence: TGCGCCAGCAGCCTCTCACCCGCCAGGGCCCTTAGCACAGATACGCAGTATTTT.

This sequence joins TRBV5-4 and TRBJ2-3; D unresolved. The V gene lost 0 bases and the J gene lost 3 bases, with 14 bases spanning the gap. The germline V gene has CDR1 SGHNT and CDR2 YYREEE (reference sequence). The CDR3 has 16 amino acids. CDR3 sequence reads: CASSLASSQRTDTQYF. CDR3 DNA sequence: TGTGCCAGCAGCTTGGCCTCGAGTCAGAGGACAGATACGCAGTATTTT.

V gene TRBV6-1 combines with J gene TRBJ2-7, with D perhaps being TRBD1 or TRBD2 (5 bases each). V lost 1 base, J lost 1 base, and 11 bases lay in between. The CDR3 has 15 residues. Looked up from germline, CDR1 is MNHNS and CDR2 is SASEGT. This chain's CDR3 is CASSEGGTGSYEQYF. CDR3 sequence (DNA): TGTGCCAGCAGTGAAGGTGGGACGGGTTCCTACGAGCAGTACTTC.

The V gene is TRBV7-7, the J gene TRBJ2-5; 11 bases line up with TRBD1. This CDR3 comprises 16 residues. Germline assignment: CDR1 SSHAT and CDR2 FNYEAQ (reference sequence). The V and J ends lost 5 bases and 6 bases, in that order; junction bases with no gene match: 11. The CDR3 region is CASSNAPGQGGQTQYF. The DNA for the CDR3 is TGTGCCAGCAGCAATGCTCCGGGACAGGGGGGACAGACCCAGTACTTC.

The CDR3 DNA reads as TGTGCCAGCAGCCATTCTCCCGACGGGGGATTGAGAACCGGGGAGCTGTTTTTT. Translating it yields CASSHSPDGGLRTGELFF. The J gene is TRBJ2-2, the V gene TRBV14; tentatively, D is TRBD2 (6 bases). The germline V gene encodes CDR1 SGHDN and CDR2 FVKESK. The CDR3 is 18 amino acids. V lost 3 bases and J lost 5, with 22 bases in between.

The CDR3 sequence: CASSPGRANSPLHF. The CDR3, as DNA: TGTGCCAGCTCACCAGGCAGGGCTAATTCACCCCTCCACTTT. The chain joins TRBV18 to TRBJ1-6; possible D gene TRBD1, 5 bases. CDR3 length equals 14 residues. Germline CDR1 reads KGHSH; CDR2 reads LQKENI. Trimming shortened V by 2 bases and J by 6 bases, and 8 bases separated the two germline ends.

On this clone itself: Relative to the germline gene, one junction end is altered; a read error may explain this. The gene calls are TRBV5-8 and TRBJ1-4; 8 positions agree with TRBD1. The CDR3 contains 13 residues. Germline assignment: CDR1 SGHTS and CDR2 YDEGEE. The DNA of the CDR3 is TGTGCCAGCAGCTCCGACTCGGACAGGGCGTCCAGGTTT. Encoded protein: CASSSDSDRASRF.

The gene calls are TRBV2 and TRBJ2-5, with 10 bases fitting TRBD2. The germline gives CDR1 SNHLY, CDR2 FYNNEI. After removal of 3 bases from V and 5 bases from J, the junction contained 6 bases not matched to a gene. The CDR3 is 15 amino acids. CDR3 sequence: CASSDPLAGDETQYF. For the CDR3, the DNA is TGTGCCAGCAGTGACCCGCTAGCGGGAGATGAGACCCAGTACTTC.

V usage is TRBV5-1 and J usage is TRBJ2-3, with D tentatively TRBD1 (5 bases). Deletions cut 4 bases from V and 2 bases from J, with 8 bases between. CDR1 and CDR2 (germline): SGHRS, YFSETQ. CDR3 length equals 13 residues. CDR3 nucleotide sequence: TGCGCCAGCAGCCTGACAGTCACAGATACGCAGTATTTT. Residues: CASSLTVTDTQYF.

The genes are TRBV5-1 and TRBJ1-2; D possibly corresponds to TRBD1 (5 bases). The length of the CDR3 is 15 residues. The V end lost 3 bases, the J end lost 6 bases, and 18 bases lay between the germline ends. Germline CDR1 SGHRS, CDR2 YFSETQ. This CDR3 is CASSSSGQLINGYTF. The DNA for the CDR3 is TGCGCCAGCAGCTCCTCGGGGCAGTTAATCAATGGCTACACCTTC.

The rearrangement uses TRBV29-1 and TRBJ2-3; D might be TRBD1 or TRBD2, each matching 6 bases. Trimming removed 0 bases at V and 1 base at J, with 17 bases between. Germline V gene sequence: CDR1 SQVTM, CDR2 ANQGSEA. The CDR3 covers 17 residues. The CDR3 sequence is CSVEERRGARGTDTQYF. The CDR3 DNA reads as TGCAGCGTTGAAGAAAGGAGGGGGGCGCGTGGCACAGATACGCAGTATTTT.